Below, one TCR beta chain is given with its context. CD45RA-negative memory and CD45RA+ naive subsets were split from the CD4+ cells. These data come from a study of shared clonotypes between healthy human individuals. The CDR3 covers 14 residues. Looked up from germline, CDR1 is SGHNT and CDR2 is YYREEE (reference sequence). With 4 bases removed from V and 8 bases from J, the gap between germline ends came to 15 bases. Sequenced by immunoSEQ multiplex PCR; TCRdb stores in-frame clones only, minus some. This sample carries 2 million to 3 million clones, approximately 92% of them seen once, and the ten largest clones take 0.11% to 0.15%.

The sample comprised naive CD4+ T cells sorted from blood. Noted subset: CD45RA+ positively selected. This TCR derives from a man aged 18-30 years in good health. This rearrangement joins TRBV5-4 to TRBJ1-4; perhaps TRBD1 as D (5 bases). CDR3 protein: CASSPGLLAEKLFF. CDR3 coding DNA: TGTGCCAGCAGCCCGGGACTGCTAGCAGAAAAACTGTTTTTT.